This T cell receptor beta chain was documented in a study of blood T cell repertoires in COVID-19. About the research overall: Sites in the United States, Italy and Spain provided acute and convalescent COVID-19 samples. PBMCs, B-cell-depleted T cells, or T cells provided the cDNA or gDNA that made up the material.

How the authors handled the data: Scientists estimated how many nucleated cells there were by amplifying reference gene primers. Repertoires were generated with immunoSEQ multiplex PCR, while TCRdb's copy carries only in-frame clones and drops some. Clone size and V and J calls were adopted from that table, with D and trimming inferred from the DNA. The sample has about 69,000 clones; 75% to 95% are singletons. Germline lookup yields CDR1 SEHNR and CDR2 FQNEAQ (reference sequence). Trimming removed 3 bases at V and 4 bases at J, with 12 bases between. The CDR3 is 14 amino acids. The origin of this receptor is a woman under 30 with acute or convalescent COVID-19. The chain combines TRBV7-9 with TRBJ2-5, with D possibly matching TRBD2 (5 bases). The specimen was peripheral blood. The CDR3 reads CASSFGGSAETQYF. DNA of the CDR3: TGTGCCAGCAGCTTCGGAGGTAGCGCAGAGACCCAGTACTTC.